The 14 T cell receptor beta chains given below trace back to one sample, sequenced in a study of T cells after yellow fever vaccination. One entry per CDR3 protein, called by TCRdb with MiXCR from the 5' RACE reads. The sample lists 95,000 to 150,000 distinct CDR3 sequences, about 15% seen once, with approximately 39% in the top ten. The sample here was CD8+ T cells sorted from PBMCs, taken 5 days after the yellow fever booster vaccination. All receptors come from a man aged 18 to 30 who received the YFV17D yellow fever vaccine.

The genes are TRBV20-1 and TRBJ2-3, with 10 bases matching TRBD2. The trim removed 3 bases at V and 4 bases at J, leaving 10 bases unmatched. Germline CDR1 DFQATT, CDR2 SNEGSKA (reference sequence). The CDR3 length is 16 residues. CDR3 region: CSARQKAGGRSDTQYF. CDR3 coding DNA: TGCAGTGCTAGGCAGAAAGCGGGGGGGCGATCAGATACGCAGTATTTT.

This clonotype was detected a few times. This rearrangement joins TRBV7-9 to TRBJ2-1; D gene ambiguous. Looked up from germline, CDR1 is SEHNR and CDR2 is FQNEAQ (reference sequence). V dropped 1 base and J dropped 7 bases, with 14 bases sitting between them. CDR3 length: 15 amino acids. CDR3 loop: CASSLGSIRINEQFF. The CDR3 coding sequence is TGTGCCAGCAGCTTAGGTTCGATAAGGATTAATGAGCAGTTCTTC.

This clonotype has ten or more counts. The CDR3 loop is CASSPPGVDNGYTF. The CDR3 DNA sequence: TGTGCCAGCAGCCCCCCCGGCGTGGACAATGGCTACACCTTC. The V and J genes are TRBV7-2 and TRBJ1-2; weak D call: TRBD1 (5 bases). This CDR3 is built from 14 residues. Germline loops: CDR1 SGHTA, CDR2 FQGNSA. Trimming took 5 bases from V and 6 from J, leaving 16 bases between them.

In its sample, this clonotype was seen a few times. The rearrangement uses TRBV11-2 and TRBJ2-7, with TRBD2 identical over 10 bases. V trimming: 5 bases; J trimming: 3 bases; junction bases outside the gene matches: 10. The CDR3 has 16 amino acids. Germline-derived CDR1 and CDR2 are SGHAT and FQNNGV. CDR3 sequence (DNA): TGTGCCAGCAGCCACACTGGTAGCGGGGGGTACTACGAGCAGTACTTC. Amino acids: CASSHTGSGGYYEQYF.

The chain employs TRBV27 and TRBJ2-1; D gene unclear. Trimming left V 3 bases short and J 6 bases short, with 12 bases between. The germline V gene has CDR1 MNHEY and CDR2 SMNVEV (reference sequence). CDR3 length: 14 amino acids. The CDR3 protein is CASSFPHAGNEQFF. The CDR3 DNA reads as TGTGCCAGCAGTTTCCCTCACGCCGGCAATGAGCAGTTCTTC.

This clonotype has a handful of counts. The chain is built from TRBV10-2 and TRBJ2-1; D is unclear. Germline CDR1 WSHSY, CDR2 SAAADI. This CDR3 spans 12 amino acids. The ends were cut back, 3 bases at V and 6 bases at J, with 6 bases in the middle. Here the CDR3 DNA reads TGCGCCAGCAGTGAAGTCCCCAATGAGCAGTTCTTC. The encoded protein is CASSEVPNEQFF.

V usage is TRBV4-3 and J usage is TRBJ2-1; 10 positions agree with TRBD2. Trimming at V came to 3 bases and at J to 4 bases, leaving 12 bases not matched to a gene. Germline V gene sequence: CDR1 LGHNA, CDR2 YSLEER. This CDR3 spans 18 amino acids. CDR3 in amino acids: CASSHRGAGGFLYNEQFF. In nucleotides, the CDR3 is TGCGCCAGCAGCCATCGAGGAGCGGGGGGGTTCCTTTACAATGAGCAGTTCTTC.

The chain carries TRBV6-2 or TRBV6-3 and TRBJ2-1; 7 positions match TRBD1. The CDR3 spans 13 residues. The V and J ends lost 9 bases and 2 bases, in that order; junction bases with no gene match: 4. Germline values: CDR1 MNHEY, CDR2 SVGEGT. As DNA, the CDR3 is TGTGCCAGTTCCGGGACAGCCTACAATGAGCAGTTCTTC. Translation: CASSGTAYNEQFF.

The chain's CDR3 is CSARARLIAGAFYNSPLHF. CDR3 nucleotide sequence: TGCAGTGCTAGAGCCCGACTAATCGCGGGGGCGTTTTATAATTCACCCCTCCACTTT. The genes are TRBV20-1 and TRBJ1-6, with D perhaps matching TRBD1 (6 bases). The germline CDR1 and CDR2 sequences are DFQATT and SNEGSKA (reference sequence). There are 19 residues in the CDR3. V was clipped by 1 base and J by 4 bases, with 23 bases between them.

This chain joins TRBV19 and TRBJ2-1; weak D call: TRBD2 (5 bases). This CDR3 contains 13 residues. V lost 7 bases to trimming and J lost 2 bases, with 9 bases between them. From germline, CDR1 is LNHDA and CDR2 SQIVND (reference sequence). The CDR3 loop is CASTGFPYNEQFF. The CDR3 coding sequence is TGTGCCAGTACGGGGTTTCCCTACAATGAGCAGTTCTTC.

V is TRBV24-1 and J is TRBJ1-5, with 7 bases lining up with TRBD1. V was clipped by 2 bases and J by 11 bases; unmatched bases: 5. The CDR3 length is 13 residues. Per the germline V gene, CDR1 is KGHDR and CDR2 is SFDVKD. This CDR3 reads CATSDSQGRAQHF. CDR3 bases: TGTGCCACCAGTGATTCACAGGGGAGGGCCCAGCATTTT.

This clonotype showed up just a few times. The gene calls are TRBV4-1 and TRBJ2-1; D is possibly TRBD1 (6 bases). The germline V gene encodes CDR1 MGHRA and CDR2 YSYEKL. The CDR3 has 15 amino acids. V shed 0 bases and J shed 6 bases, with 12 bases lying between them. CDR3 loop: CASSQDWGQTNEQFF. The CDR3 DNA sequence: TGCGCCAGCAGCCAAGATTGGGGACAAACCAATGAGCAGTTCTTC.

This clonotype occurred many times. V gene TRBV4-1 combines with J gene TRBJ1-3; D may be TRBD1 (6 bases). The V and J ends lost 1 base and 4 bases respectively, with 11 bases between them. The CDR3 consists of 15 residues. Germline V lookup: CDR1 MGHRA, CDR2 YSYEKL. This CDR3 is CASSQAAGVGNTIYF. CDR3 in DNA: TGCGCCAGCAGCCAAGCGGCAGGGGTGGGAAACACCATATATTTT.

The CDR3 is CASNWGTTGELFF. The CDR3 nucleotides are TGTGCCAGCAACTGGGGGACCACCGGGGAGCTGTTTTTT. This chain joins TRBV12-3 or TRBV12-4 and TRBJ2-2, with D perhaps given as TRBD1 or TRBD2 (5 bases each). This CDR3 contains 13 residues. V dropped 7 bases and J dropped 4 bases, with 10 bases sitting between them.